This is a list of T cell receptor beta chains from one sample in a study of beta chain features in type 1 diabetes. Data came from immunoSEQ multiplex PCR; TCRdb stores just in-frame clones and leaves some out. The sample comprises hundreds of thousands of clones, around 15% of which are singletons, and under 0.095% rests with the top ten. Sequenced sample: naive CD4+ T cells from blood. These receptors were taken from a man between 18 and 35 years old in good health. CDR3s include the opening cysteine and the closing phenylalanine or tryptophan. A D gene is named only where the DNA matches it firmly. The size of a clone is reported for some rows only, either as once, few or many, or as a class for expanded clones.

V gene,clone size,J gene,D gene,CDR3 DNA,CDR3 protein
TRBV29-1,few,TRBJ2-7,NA,TGCAGCGCTGCTATATTATACGAGCAGTACTTC,CSAAILYEQYF
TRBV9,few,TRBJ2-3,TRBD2,TGTGCCAGCAGCGTAGCCCCTCCCCTAGCGGGCTACACAGATACGCAGTATTTT,CASSVAPPLAGYTDTQYF
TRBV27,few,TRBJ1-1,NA,TGTGCCAGCAGTCCTCTTGCCGGCTCAGAAGCTTTCTTT,CASSPLAGSEAFF
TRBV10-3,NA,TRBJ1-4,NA,TGTGCCATCAGTGCCGGGTCTAATGAAAAACTGTTTTTT,CAISAGSNEKLFF
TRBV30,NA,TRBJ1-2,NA,TGTGCCTGGAAAGGGACGGTGGGGTATGGCTACACCTTC,CAWKGTVGYGYTF
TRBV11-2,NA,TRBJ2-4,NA,TGTGCCAGCAGCTTAGGGAGGAGCGGTTCGATGGACATTCAGTACTTC,CASSLGRSGSMDIQYF
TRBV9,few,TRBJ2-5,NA,TGTGCCAGCAGCGTAGGAGGCAGGGAAGGAGAGACCCAGTACTTC,CASSVGGREGETQYF
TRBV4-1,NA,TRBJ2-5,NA,TGCGCCAGCAGCCTCGGACAGCTCCAAGAGACCCAGTACTTC,CASSLGQLQETQYF
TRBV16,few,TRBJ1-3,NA,TGTGCCAGCAGCCAATCGATTGGGGTCTCTGGAAACACCATATATTTT,CASSQSIGVSGNTIYF
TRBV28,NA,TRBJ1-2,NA,TGTGCCAGCAGTTTATCTAGGGGGTTGGGCTACACCTTC,CASSLSRGLGYTF
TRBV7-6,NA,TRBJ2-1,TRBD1,TGTGCCAGCAGCACTCCGGGACAGGGGAACTACAATGAGCAGTTCTTC,CASSTPGQGNYNEQFF
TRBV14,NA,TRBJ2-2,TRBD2,TGTGCCAGCAGTCTAGCGGGAGCGTGGGCCGGGGAGCTGTTTTTT,CASSLAGAWAGELFF
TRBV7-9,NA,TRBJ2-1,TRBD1,TGTGCCAGCAGCCCCGCCGGGACAGGGTCCTACAATGAGCAGTTCTTC,CASSPAGTGSYNEQFF
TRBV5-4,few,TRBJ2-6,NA,TGTGCCAGCAGCCCCGACAGCGCGAGAGGGGCCAACGTCCTGACTTTC,CASSPDSARGANVLTF